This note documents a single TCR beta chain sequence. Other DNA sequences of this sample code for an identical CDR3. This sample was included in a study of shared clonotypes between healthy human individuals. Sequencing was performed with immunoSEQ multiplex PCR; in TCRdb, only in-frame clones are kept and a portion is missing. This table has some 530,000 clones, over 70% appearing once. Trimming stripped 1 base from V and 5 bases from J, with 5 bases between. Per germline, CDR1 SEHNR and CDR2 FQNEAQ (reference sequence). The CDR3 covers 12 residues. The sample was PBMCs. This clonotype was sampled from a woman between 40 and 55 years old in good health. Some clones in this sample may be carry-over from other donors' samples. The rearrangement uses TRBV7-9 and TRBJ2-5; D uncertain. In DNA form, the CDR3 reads TGTGCCAGCAGCTTAGTAGGGGAGACCCAGTACTTC. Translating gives CASSLVGETQYF.